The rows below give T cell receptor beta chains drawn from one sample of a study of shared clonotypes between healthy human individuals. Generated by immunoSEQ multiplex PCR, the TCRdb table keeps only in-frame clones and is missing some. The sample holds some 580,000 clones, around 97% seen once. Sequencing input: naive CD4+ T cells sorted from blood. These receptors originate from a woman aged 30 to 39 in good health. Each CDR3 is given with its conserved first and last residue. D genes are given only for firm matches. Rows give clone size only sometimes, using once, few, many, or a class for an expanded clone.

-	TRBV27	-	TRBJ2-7	CASRGGGINYEQYF	TGTGCCAGCAGGGGAGGGGGGATAAACTACGAGCAGTACTTC
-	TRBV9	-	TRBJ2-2	CASSPGLRLGTGELFF	TGTGCCAGCAGCCCTGGACTCCGACTTGGAACCGGGGAGCTGTTTTTT
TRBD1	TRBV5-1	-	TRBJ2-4	CASSPPPGGENIQYF	TGCGCCAGCAGCCCGCCCCCAGGGGGCGAAAACATTCAGTACTTC
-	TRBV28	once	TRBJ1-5	CASSLPQGSNQPQHF	TGTGCCAGCAGTTTACCTCAGGGTAGCAATCAGCCCCAGCATTTT
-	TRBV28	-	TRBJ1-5	CASSGQDSNQPQHF	TGTGCCAGCAGTGGGCAGGACTCCAATCAGCCCCAGCATTTT
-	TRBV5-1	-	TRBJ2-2	CASSLYGGANTGELFF	TGCGCCAGCAGCTTGTATGGGGGCGCGAACACCGGGGAGCTGTTTTTT
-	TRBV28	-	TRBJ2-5	CASSFGEETQYF	TGTGCCAGCAGTTTCGGGGAAGAGACCCAGTACTTC
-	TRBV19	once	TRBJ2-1	CAQIMQFF	TGTGCTCAAATAATGCAGTTCTTC
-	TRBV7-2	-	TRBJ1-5	CASSLEVTQPQHF	TGTGCCAGCAGCTTAGAAGTGACGCAGCCCCAGCATTTT
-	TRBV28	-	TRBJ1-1	CASSLNWVDTEAFF	TGTGCCAGCAGCCTTAATTGGGTAGACACTGAAGCTTTCTTT
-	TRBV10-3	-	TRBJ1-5	CAISRDLHQPQHF	TGTGCCATCAGCAGGGATCTTCATCAGCCCCAGCATTTT
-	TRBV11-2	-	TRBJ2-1	CASSLQSTGRWYNEQFF	TGTGCCAGCAGCTTACAATCAACGGGAAGGTGGTACAATGAGCAGTTCTTC
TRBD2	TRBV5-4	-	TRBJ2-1	CASSGTSGSSYNEQFF	TGTGCCAGCAGCGGGACTAGCGGGAGCTCCTACAATGAGCAGTTCTTC
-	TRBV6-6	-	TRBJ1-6	CASSYSTGRSPLHF	TGTGCCAGCAGTTACTCGACCGGACGTTCACCCCTCCACTTT
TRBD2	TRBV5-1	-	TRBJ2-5	CASSLPLAVQETQYF	TGCGCCAGCAGCTTGCCCCTAGCGGTCCAAGAGACCCAGTACTTC
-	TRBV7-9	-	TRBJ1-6	CASSLARGAGSPLHF	TGTGCCAGCAGCTTAGCTCGGGGGGCCGGTTCACCCCTCCACTTT
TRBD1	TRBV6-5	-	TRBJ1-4	CASSSGTETYIEKLFF	TGTGCCAGCAGTTCCGGGACAGAGACTTATATTGAAAAACTGTTTTTT
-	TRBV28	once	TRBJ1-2	CASSYKNYGYTF	TGTGCCAGCAGTTACAAGAACTATGGCTACACCTTC
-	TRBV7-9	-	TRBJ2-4	CASSLVGVKNIQYF	TGTGCCAGCAGCTTAGTAGGGGTCAAAAACATTCAGTACTTC
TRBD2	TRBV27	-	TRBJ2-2	CASSLTPTSGVNTGELFF	TGTGCCAGCAGTCTAACCCCCACTAGCGGGGTAAACACCGGGGAGCTGTTTTTT
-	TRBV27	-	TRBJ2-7	CASGEPPSYEQYF	TGTGCCTCCGGGGAGCCACCCTCCTACGAGCAGTACTTC